The entry below describes one T cell receptor (beta chain). No antigen is known for it. The CDR3 sequence is 16 residues long. Per the germline V gene, CDR1 is SEHNR and CDR2 is FQNEAQ (reference sequence). Germline trimming cut 6 bases from V and 3 bases from J; bases unmatched to any gene: 9. The sample belongs to a study of cytotoxic CD8 clonotypes in ibrutinib-treated CLL. Study as a whole: Patient counts were approximately 12 relapsed/refractory, some 14 treatment-naive and fewer than 18 IGHV unmutated. General study findings and limits: The study found public clonotypes uncommon, contracting or stable on treatment.

Profiled with immunoSEQ multiplex PCR; TCRdb holds only in-frame clones, not every one. This sample has roughly 250,000 clones, with 70% found just once. The sample in question was PBMCs, obtained after 24 months of ibrutinib treatment. The chain couples TRBV7-9 to TRBJ2-1, with 9 bases that match TRBD2. The TCR sequence derives from a human donor with chronic lymphocytic leukemia. As DNA, the CDR3 is TGTGCCAGCAGTTATACCGGGACTAGCCGCTACAATGAGCAGTTCTTC. It codes for CASSYTGTSRYNEQFF.